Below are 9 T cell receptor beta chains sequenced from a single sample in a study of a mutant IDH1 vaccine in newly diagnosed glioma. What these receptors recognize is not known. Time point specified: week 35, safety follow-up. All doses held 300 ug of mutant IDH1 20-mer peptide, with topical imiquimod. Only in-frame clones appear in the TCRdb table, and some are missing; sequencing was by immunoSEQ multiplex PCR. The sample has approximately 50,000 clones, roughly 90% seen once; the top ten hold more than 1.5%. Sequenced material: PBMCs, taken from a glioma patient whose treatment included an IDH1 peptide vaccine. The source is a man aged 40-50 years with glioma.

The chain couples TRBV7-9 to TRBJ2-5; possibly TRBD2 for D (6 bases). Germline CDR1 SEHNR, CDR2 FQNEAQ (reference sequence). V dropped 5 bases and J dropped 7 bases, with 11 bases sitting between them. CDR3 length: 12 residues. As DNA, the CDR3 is TGTGCCAGCAGCGACATTAGCGGGACCCAGTACTTC. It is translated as CASSDISGTQYF.

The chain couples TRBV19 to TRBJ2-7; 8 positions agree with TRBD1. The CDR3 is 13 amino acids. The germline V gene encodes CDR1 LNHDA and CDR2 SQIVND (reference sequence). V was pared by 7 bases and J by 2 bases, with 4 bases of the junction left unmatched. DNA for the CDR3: TGTGCCAGTAAGGACAGGGAAACCTACGAGCAGTACTTC. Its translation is CASKDRETYEQYF.

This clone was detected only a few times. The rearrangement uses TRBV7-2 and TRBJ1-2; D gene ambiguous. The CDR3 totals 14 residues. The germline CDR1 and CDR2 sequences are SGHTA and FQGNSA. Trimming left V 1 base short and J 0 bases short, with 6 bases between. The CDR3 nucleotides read TGTGCCAGCAGCTTAGGAACGGCTAACTATGGCTACACCTTC. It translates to CASSLGTANYGYTF.

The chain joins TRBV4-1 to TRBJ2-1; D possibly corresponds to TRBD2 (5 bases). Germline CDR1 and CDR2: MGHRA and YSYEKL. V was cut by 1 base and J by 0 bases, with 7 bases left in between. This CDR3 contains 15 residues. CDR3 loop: CASSQGGGSYNEQFF. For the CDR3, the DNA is TGCGCCAGCAGCCAAGGCGGAGGCTCCTACAATGAGCAGTTCTTC.

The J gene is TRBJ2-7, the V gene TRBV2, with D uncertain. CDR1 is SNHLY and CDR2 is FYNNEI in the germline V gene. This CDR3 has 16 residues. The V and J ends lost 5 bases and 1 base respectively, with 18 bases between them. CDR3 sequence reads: CASSYEARLQSYEQYF. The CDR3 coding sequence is TGTGCCAGCAGTTACGAAGCGAGACTCCAATCCTACGAGCAGTACTTC.

The CDR3 DNA sequence: TGTGCCAGTAGTGGGACTAGCGGAGGGAGCTCCTACAATGAGCAGTTCTTC. Translating it yields CASSGTSGGSSYNEQFF. The rearrangement joins TRBV19 to TRBJ2-1; 11 bases fit TRBD2. CDR3 size: 17 residues. The V gene's germline CDR1 is LNHDA and CDR2 SQIVND (reference sequence). The ends lost 5 bases at V and 0 bases at J; junction bases unmatched: 6.

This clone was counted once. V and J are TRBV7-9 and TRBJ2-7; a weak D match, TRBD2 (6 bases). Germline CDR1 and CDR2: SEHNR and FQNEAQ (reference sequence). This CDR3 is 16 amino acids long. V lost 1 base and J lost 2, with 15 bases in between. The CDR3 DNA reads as TGTGCCAGCAGCTTAGGGACTACCTACAACCCCTACGAGCAGTACTTC. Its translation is CASSLGTTYNPYEQYF.

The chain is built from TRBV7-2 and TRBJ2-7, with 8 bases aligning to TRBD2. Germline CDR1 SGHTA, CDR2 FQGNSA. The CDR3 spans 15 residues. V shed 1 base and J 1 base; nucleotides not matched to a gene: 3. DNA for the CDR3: TGTGCCAGCAGCTTAGGGGGGACTAGGTCCTACGAGCAGTACTTC. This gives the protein CASSLGGTRSYEQYF.

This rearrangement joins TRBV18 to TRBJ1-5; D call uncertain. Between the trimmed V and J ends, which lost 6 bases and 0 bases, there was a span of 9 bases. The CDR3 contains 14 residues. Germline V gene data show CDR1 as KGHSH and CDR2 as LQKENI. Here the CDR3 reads CASSRTDSNQPQHF. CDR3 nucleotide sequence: TGTGCCAGCTCTAGGACGGATAGCAATCAGCCCCAGCATTTT.